This T cell receptor (beta chain) stems from a study of CD8 T cells in ankylosing spondylitis. TCRdb fed the 5' RACE reads into MiXCR, producing one record per CDR3 protein. The sample has around 490,000 distinct CDR3 sequences; approximately 5.3% are singletons. Study results and caveats: What appeared characteristic of ankylosing spondylitis blood was a TCR beta motif of seven to nine highly homologous variants.

There are many counts of this clonotype. Its antigen is currently unknown. The V gene end was trimmed by 4 bases and the J gene end by 4 bases; junction bases not matched to a gene: 2. This CDR3 has 14 residues. This TCR was recovered from a male donor with ankylosing spondylitis. The sequencing sample was made of blood, either unsorted or a sorted T cell fraction (not recorded which). This sequence joins TRBV12-3 or TRBV12-4 and TRBJ1-2, with TRBD1 matching 11 bases. This CDR3 is CASSSGQGAYGYTF. CDR3 nucleotides: TGTGCCAGCAGTTCTGGACAGGGGGCCTATGGCTACACCTTC.